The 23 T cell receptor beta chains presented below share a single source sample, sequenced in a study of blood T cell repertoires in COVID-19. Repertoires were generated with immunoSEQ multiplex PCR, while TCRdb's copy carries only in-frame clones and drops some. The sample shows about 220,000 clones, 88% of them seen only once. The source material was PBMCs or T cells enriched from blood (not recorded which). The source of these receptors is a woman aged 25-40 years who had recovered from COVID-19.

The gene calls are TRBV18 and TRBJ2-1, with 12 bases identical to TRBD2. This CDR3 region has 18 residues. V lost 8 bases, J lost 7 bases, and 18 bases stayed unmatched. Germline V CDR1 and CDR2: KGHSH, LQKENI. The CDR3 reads CASTTLAGGRRVWNEQFF. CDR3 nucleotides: TGTGCCAGCACTACACTAGCGGGGGGCCGGAGGGTTTGGAATGAGCAGTTCTTC.

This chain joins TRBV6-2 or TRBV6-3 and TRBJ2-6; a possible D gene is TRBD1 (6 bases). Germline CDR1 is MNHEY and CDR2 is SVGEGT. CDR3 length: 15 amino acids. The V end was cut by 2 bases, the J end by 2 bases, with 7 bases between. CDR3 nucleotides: TGTGCCAGCAGTTACGGGGGCGCTGGGGCCAACGTCCTGACTTTC. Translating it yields CASSYGGAGANVLTF.

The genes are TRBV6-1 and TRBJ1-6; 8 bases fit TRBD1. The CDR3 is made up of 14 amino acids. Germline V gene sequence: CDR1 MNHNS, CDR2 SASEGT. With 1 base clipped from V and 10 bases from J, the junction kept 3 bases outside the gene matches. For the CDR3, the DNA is TGTGCCAGCAGTGAAGAGGACAGGGTCTCACCCCTCCACTTT. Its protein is CASSEEDRVSPLHF.

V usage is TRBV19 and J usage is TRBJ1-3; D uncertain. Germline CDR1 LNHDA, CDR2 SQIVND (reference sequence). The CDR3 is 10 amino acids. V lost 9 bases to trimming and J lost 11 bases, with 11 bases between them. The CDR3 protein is CASEGKPIYF. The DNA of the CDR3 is TGTGCCAGCGAGGGCAAACCCATATATTTT.

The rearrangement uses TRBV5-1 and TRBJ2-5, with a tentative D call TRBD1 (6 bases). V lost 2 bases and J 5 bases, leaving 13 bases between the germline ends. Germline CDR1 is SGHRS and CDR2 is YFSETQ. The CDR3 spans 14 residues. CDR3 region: CASSLRTGIETQYF. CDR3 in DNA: TGCGCCAGCAGCTTAAGAACAGGGATTGAGACCCAGTACTTC. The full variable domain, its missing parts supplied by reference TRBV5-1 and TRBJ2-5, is KAGVTQTPRYLIKTRGQQVTLSCSPISGHRSVSWYQQTPGQGLQFLFEYFSETQRNKGNFPGRFSGRQFSNSRSEMNVSTLELGDSALYLCASSLRTGIETQYFGPGTRLLVL.

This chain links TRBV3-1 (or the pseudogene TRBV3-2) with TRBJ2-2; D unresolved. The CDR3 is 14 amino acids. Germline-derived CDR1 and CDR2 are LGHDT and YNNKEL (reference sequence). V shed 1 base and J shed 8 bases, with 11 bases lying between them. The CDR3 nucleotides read TGTGCCAGCAGCCAAGTAGGAGAAGTGGGGGAGCTGTTTTTT. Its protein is CASSQVGEVGELFF.

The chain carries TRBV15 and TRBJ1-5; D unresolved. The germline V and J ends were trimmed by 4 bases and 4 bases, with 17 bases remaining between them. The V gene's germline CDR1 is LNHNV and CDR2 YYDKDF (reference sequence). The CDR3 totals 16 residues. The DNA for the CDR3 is TGTGCCACCAGCATTATGGAGGGAAGGTTAAATCAGCCCCAGCATTTT. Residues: CATSIMEGRLNQPQHF.

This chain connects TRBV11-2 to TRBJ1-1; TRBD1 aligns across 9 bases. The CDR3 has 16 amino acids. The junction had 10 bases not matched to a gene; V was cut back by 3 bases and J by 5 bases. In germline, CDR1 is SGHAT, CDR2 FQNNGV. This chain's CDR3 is CASSLADRGARTEAFF. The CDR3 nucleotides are TGTGCCAGCAGCTTGGCGGACAGGGGCGCCCGGACTGAAGCTTTCTTT.

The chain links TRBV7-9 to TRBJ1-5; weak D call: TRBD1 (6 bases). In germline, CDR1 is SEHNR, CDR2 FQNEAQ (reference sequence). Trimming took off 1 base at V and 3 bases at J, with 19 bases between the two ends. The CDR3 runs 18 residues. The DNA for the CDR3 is TGTGCCAGCAGCTTAGAGCCCCGGGACACGATCCTCAATCAGCCCCAGCATTTT. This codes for CASSLEPRDTILNQPQHF.

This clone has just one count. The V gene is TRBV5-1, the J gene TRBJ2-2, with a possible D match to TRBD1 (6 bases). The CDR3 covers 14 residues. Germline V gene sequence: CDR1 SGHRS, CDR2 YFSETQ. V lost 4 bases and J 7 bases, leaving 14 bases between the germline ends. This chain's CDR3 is CASSVRQASGELFF. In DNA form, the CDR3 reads TGCGCCAGCAGCGTTAGACAGGCGAGCGGGGAGCTGTTTTTT.

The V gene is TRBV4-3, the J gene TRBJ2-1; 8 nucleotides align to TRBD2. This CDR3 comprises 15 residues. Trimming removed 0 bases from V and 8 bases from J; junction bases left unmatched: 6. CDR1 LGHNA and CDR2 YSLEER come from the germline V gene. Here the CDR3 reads CASSQERSGGHEQFF. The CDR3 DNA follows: TGCGCCAGCAGCCAAGAGAGGTCGGGGGGGCATGAGCAGTTCTTC.

The CDR3 DNA is TGTGCCAGCAGTTTACGGAAGTTCTATGGGACTAGCGGGGACAATGAGCAGTTCTTC. Translated: CASSLRKFYGTSGDNEQFF. The chain combines TRBV27 with TRBJ2-1; 13 bases map to TRBD2. Germline CDR1 reads MNHEY; CDR2 reads SMNVEV (reference sequence). The CDR3 covers 19 residues. J was trimmed by 5 bases and V by 2 bases; bases with no gene match: 12.

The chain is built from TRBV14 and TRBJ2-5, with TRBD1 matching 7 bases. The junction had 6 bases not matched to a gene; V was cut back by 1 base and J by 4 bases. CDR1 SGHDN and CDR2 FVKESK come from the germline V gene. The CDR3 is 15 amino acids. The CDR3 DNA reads TGTGCCAGCAGCCAAGGGCTACAGGGGTTAGAGACCCAGTACTTC. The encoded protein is CASSQGLQGLETQYF.

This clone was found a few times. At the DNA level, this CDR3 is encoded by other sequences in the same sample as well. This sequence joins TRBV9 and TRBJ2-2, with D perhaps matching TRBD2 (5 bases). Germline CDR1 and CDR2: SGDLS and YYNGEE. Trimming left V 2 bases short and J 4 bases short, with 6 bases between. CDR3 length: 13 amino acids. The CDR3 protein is CASSVRGTGELFF. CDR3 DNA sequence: TGTGCCAGCAGCGTCCGGGGCACCGGGGAGCTGTTTTTT.

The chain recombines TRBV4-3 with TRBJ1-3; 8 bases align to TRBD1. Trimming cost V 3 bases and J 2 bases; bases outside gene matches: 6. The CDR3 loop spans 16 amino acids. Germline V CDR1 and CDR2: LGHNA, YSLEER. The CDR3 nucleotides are TGCGCCAGCAGCCACCAGACAGGGGTGACTGGAAACACCATATATTTT. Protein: CASSHQTGVTGNTIYF.

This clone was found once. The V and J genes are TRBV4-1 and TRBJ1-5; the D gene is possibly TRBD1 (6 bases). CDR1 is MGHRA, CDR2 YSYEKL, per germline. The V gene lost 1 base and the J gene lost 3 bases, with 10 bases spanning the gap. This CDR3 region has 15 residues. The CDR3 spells CASSQGQGYNQPQHF. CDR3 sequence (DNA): TGCGCCAGCAGCCAAGGGCAGGGGTACAATCAGCCCCAGCATTTT.

CDR3 DNA: TGTGCCACCAGCACCGACAGGGTGCCCTCCTATGGCTACACCTTC. It encodes CATSTDRVPSYGYTF. This rearrangement joins TRBV15 to TRBJ1-2; 7 bases agree with TRBD1. Germline loops: CDR1 LNHNV, CDR2 YYDKDF (reference sequence). After removal of 4 bases from V and 4 bases from J, the junction contained 9 bases not matched to a gene. The CDR3 loop spans 15 amino acids.

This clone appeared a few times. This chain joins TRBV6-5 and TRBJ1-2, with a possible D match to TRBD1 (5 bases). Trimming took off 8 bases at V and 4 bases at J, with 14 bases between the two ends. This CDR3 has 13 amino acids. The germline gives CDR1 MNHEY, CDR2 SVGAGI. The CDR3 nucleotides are TGTGCCAGCGGTACCCGACAGTCCTATGGCTACACCTTC. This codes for CASGTRQSYGYTF.

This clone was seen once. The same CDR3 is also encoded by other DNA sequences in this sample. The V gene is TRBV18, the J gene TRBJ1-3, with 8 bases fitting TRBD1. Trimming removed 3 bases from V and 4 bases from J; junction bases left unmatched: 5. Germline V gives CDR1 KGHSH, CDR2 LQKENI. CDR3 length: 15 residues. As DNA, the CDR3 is TGTGCCAGCTCACCTTCAGGGGGCGCGGGAAACACCATATATTTT. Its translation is CASSPSGGAGNTIYF.

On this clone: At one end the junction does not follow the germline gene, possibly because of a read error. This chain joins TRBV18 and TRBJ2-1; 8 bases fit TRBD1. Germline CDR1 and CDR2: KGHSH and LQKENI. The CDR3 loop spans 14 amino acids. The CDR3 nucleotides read TGTGCCAGCTCCCCCCCCCGGGACAGGCCCCCCTTGGTCTTC. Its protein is CASSPPRDRPPLVF.

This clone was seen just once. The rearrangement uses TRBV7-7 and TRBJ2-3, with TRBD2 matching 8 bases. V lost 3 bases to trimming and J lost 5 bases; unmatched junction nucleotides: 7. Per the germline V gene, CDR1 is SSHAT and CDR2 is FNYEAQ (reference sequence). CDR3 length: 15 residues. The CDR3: CASSFGGGKEDTQYF. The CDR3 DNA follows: TGTGCCAGCAGCTTTGGCGGGGGGAAAGAAGATACGCAGTATTTT.

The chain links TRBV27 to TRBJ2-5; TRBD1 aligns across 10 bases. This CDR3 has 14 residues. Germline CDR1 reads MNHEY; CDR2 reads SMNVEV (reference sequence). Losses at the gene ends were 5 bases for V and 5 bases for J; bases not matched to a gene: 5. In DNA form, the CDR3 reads TGTGCCAGCAGTGGACAGGGGGATTGGGAGACCCAGTACTTC. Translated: CASSGQGDWETQYF.

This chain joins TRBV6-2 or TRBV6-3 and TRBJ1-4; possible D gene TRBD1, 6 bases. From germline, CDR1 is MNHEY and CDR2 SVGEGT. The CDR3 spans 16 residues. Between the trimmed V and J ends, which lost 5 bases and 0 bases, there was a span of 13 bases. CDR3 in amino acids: CASSTRDIATNEKLFF. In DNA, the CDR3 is TGTGCCAGCAGTACCCGGGACATTGCAACTAATGAAAAACTGTTTTTT.